Below are 23 T cell receptor beta chains sequenced from a single sample in a study of T cell responses to AZD1222 COVID-19 vaccine. Sequenced by immunoSEQ multiplex PCR; TCRdb stores in-frame clones only, minus some. This table holds 83,000 or so clones, around 86% found once. Sequenced material: peripheral blood, taken on day 0 of AZD1222 vaccination. These receptors were taken from an adult in good health.

V is TRBV12-3 or TRBV12-4 and J is TRBJ2-1; D not resolved. Trimming stripped 6 bases from V and 0 bases from J, with 6 bases between. This CDR3 has 13 amino acids. The CDR3 loop reads CASRKNSYNEQFF. As DNA, the CDR3 is TGTGCCAGCAGAAAAAACTCCTACAATGAGCAGTTCTTC.

The table lists this clone with a count of one. The chain carries TRBV9 and TRBJ1-3; 7 positions agree with TRBD1. Trimming removed 3 bases from V and 1 base from J; junction bases left unmatched: 16. Germline CDR1 reads SGDLS; CDR2 reads YYNGEE. This CDR3 is built from 19 residues. The CDR3: CASSGVRGGGGWSGNTIYF. The CDR3 region has the DNA TGTGCCAGCAGCGGAGTCCGAGGGGGAGGGGGCTGGTCTGGAAACACCATATATTTT.

This chain joins TRBV3-1 (or the pseudogene TRBV3-2) and TRBJ2-3; TRBD2 matches at 8 bases. The CDR3 is 16 amino acids. V lost 4 bases, J lost 4 bases, and 10 bases stayed unmatched. The germline V gene has CDR1 LGHDT and CDR2 YNNKEL (reference sequence). The CDR3 sequence is CASSPFGGGPPDTQYF. The CDR3 bases are TGTGCCAGCAGCCCTTTTGGCGGGGGGCCCCCAGATACGCAGTATTTT.

The chain has TRBV6-5 and TRBJ2-2; unclear D gene. CDR3 length equals 13 residues. Germline CDR1 MNHEY, CDR2 SVGAGI. V lost 2 bases and J lost 5, with 6 bases in between. The CDR3 loop reads CASSYSGTGELFF. CDR3 nucleotides: TGTGCCAGCAGTTACAGTGGGACCGGGGAGCTGTTTTTT.

The chain employs TRBV9 and TRBJ2-1, with TRBD1 matching over 8 bases. Germline loops: CDR1 SGDLS, CDR2 YYNGEE. Germline trimming cut 1 base from V and 6 bases from J; bases unmatched to any gene: 6. CDR3 size: 15 residues. CDR3 bases: TGTGCCAGCAGCGTACATACAGGGGGTCCCAATGAGCAGTTCTTC. It specifies CASSVHTGGPNEQFF.

This chain links TRBV19 with TRBJ2-3, with 12 bases fitting TRBD2. Germline values: CDR1 LNHDA, CDR2 SQIVND (reference sequence). This CDR3 contains 16 residues. V dropped 5 bases and J dropped 2; count of bases not matched to a gene: 5. The CDR3 coding sequence is TGTGCCAGTAGTGGAGGACTAGCGGGACTCACAGATACGCAGTATTTT. It yields the protein CASSGGLAGLTDTQYF.

V and J are TRBV3-1 (or the pseudogene TRBV3-2) and TRBJ2-3, with 8 positions matching TRBD2. J lost 2 bases, V lost 4 bases, and 8 bases had no gene match. Germline V gives CDR1 LGHDT, CDR2 YNNKEL (reference sequence). The CDR3 is made up of 16 amino acids. CDR3 region: CASSPPGTRNTDTQYF. In DNA, the CDR3 is TGTGCCAGCAGCCCTCCCGGGACTAGAAACACAGATACGCAGTATTTT.

In this sample, this clone turned up once. J is TRBJ2-7 and V is TRBV5-1; tentatively, D is TRBD1 (6 bases). The CDR3 length is 14 residues. The V gene's germline CDR1 is SGHRS and CDR2 YFSETQ. V was cut by 0 bases and J by 4 bases, with 11 bases left in between. CDR3 DNA: TGCGCCAGCAGCTTGGAACAGGGCCCTTACGAGCAGTACTTC. Protein: CASSLEQGPYEQYF.

The DNA of the CDR3 is TGTGCCAGCAGCTTTGCCTCGGACACCATATATTTT. It codes for CASSFASDTIYF. The chain carries TRBV7-9 and TRBJ1-3; D call uncertain. This CDR3 is built from 12 residues. CDR1 SEHNR and CDR2 FQNEAQ come from the germline V gene (reference sequence). V lost 3 bases to trimming and J lost 8 bases, with 8 bases between them.

This clone was seen a single time. The chain couples TRBV10-1 to TRBJ2-2; TRBD1 matches at 9 bases. The CDR3 length is 16 residues. V shed 2 bases and J 5 bases; nucleotides not matched to a gene: 6. CDR1 is WNHNN, CDR2 SYGVQD, per germline (reference sequence). The CDR3 coding sequence is TGCGCCAGCAGTGAGGCCCGGACAGGGGTAACCGGGGAGCTGTTTTTT. Translation: CASSEARTGVTGELFF.

This clone has a handful of counts. Here the CDR3 reads CASRVFQPQHF. CDR3 coding DNA: TGTGCCAGCAGGGTTTTTCAGCCCCAGCATTTT. The chain carries TRBV21-1 and TRBJ1-5. TRBV21-1 is classified as a pseudogene. This CDR3 is built from 11 residues.

This chain connects TRBV6-5 to TRBJ1-2, with D possibly TRBD1 on 5 matching bases. Germline V gives CDR1 MNHEY, CDR2 SVGAGI. The germline V and J ends were trimmed by 5 bases and 0 bases, with 10 bases remaining between them. The CDR3 spans 14 residues. CDR3 sequence reads: CASSPDRTNYGYTF. The CDR3 region has the DNA TGTGCCAGCAGTCCCGACAGAACTAACTATGGCTACACCTTC.

V is TRBV4-1 and J is TRBJ1-5, with a tentative D call TRBD1 (5 bases). V was shortened by 0 bases and J by 4 bases, with 10 bases between the two germline ends. Per the germline V gene, CDR1 is MGHRA and CDR2 is YSYEKL. This CDR3 comprises 15 residues. CDR3 loop: CASSQDRGPNQPQHF. DNA of the CDR3: TGCGCCAGCAGCCAAGATAGGGGACCAAATCAGCCCCAGCATTTT.

V is TRBV6-2 or TRBV6-3 and J is TRBJ2-7, with D unresolved. V was shortened by 2 bases and J by 2 bases, with 10 bases between the two germline ends. The CDR3 covers 14 residues. Germline-derived CDR1 and CDR2 are MNHEY and SVGEGT. CDR3 region: CASSYGSPPYEQYF. The CDR3 nucleotides are TGTGCCAGCAGTTACGGCAGCCCCCCCTACGAGCAGTACTTC.

The V and J genes are TRBV5-1 and TRBJ1-1, with a possible D match to TRBD1 (6 bases). Germline lookup yields CDR1 SGHRS and CDR2 YFSETQ. The V gene lost 2 bases and the J gene lost 5 bases, with 10 bases spanning the gap. The CDR3 totals 13 residues. CDR3 nucleotide sequence: TGCGCCAGCAGCTTCGCAGGGGAAACTGAAGCTTTCTTT. Amino acid sequence: CASSFAGETEAFF. Complete variable domain (other parts from reference TRBV5-1 and TRBJ1-1): KAGVTQTPRYLIKTRGQQVTLSCSPISGHRSVSWYQQTPGQGLQFLFEYFSETQRNKGNFPGRFSGRQFSNSRSEMNVSTLELGDSALYLCASSFAGETEAFFGQGTRLTVV.

This clone was counted between two and nine times. This chain uses TRBV4-1 with TRBJ1-5; D perhaps matches TRBD1 (5 bases). The CDR3 is 14 residues long. Germline V gene sequence: CDR1 MGHRA, CDR2 YSYEKL. The V end was cut by 4 bases, the J end by 5 bases, with 12 bases between. As DNA, the CDR3 is TGCGCCAGCAGCCTTCGGGGGGGTTATCAGCCCCAGCATTTT. As protein: CASSLRGGYQPQHF.

This chain joins TRBV19 and TRBJ1-1; tentative D call: TRBD1 (5 bases). The CDR3 spans 13 residues. V lost 5 bases, J lost 1 base, and 8 bases lay in between. CDR1 is LNHDA and CDR2 is SQIVND in the germline V gene (reference sequence). The CDR3 loop is CASSATGNTEAFF. The DNA of the CDR3 is TGTGCCAGTAGTGCCACAGGGAACACTGAAGCTTTCTTT. Looking up the rest from reference TRBV19 and TRBJ1-1 gives the full variable domain: DGGITQSPKYLFRKEGQNVTLSCEQNLNHDAMYWYRQDPGQGLRLIYYSQIVNDFQKGDIAEGYSVSREKKESFPLTVTSAQKNPTAFYLCASSATGNTEAFFGQGTRLTVV.

The J gene is TRBJ2-1, the V gene TRBV6-1; D gene ambiguous. There are 14 residues in the CDR3. Germline loops: CDR1 MNHNS, CDR2 SASEGT. With 3 bases removed from V and 4 bases from J, the gap between germline ends came to 10 bases. The CDR3 nucleotides read TGTGCCAGCAGTGAGATACCGTTTTACAATGAGCAGTTCTTC. Translated, it gives CASSEIPFYNEQFF.

This sequence joins TRBV7-6 and TRBJ1-6; D unclear. This CDR3 region has 14 residues. Germline loops: CDR1 SGHVS, CDR2 FNYEAQ. The V gene lost 5 bases and the J gene lost 10 bases, with 15 bases spanning the gap. CDR3 nucleotide sequence: TGTGCCAGCAGCCCGAGAGGTAGCGGATCACCCCTCCACTTT. Protein product: CASSPRGSGSPLHF.

The rearrangement uses TRBV5-1 and TRBJ2-1; D is possibly TRBD1 (5 bases). The CDR3 has 17 amino acids. With 7 bases removed from V and 1 base from J, the gap between germline ends came to 21 bases. CDR1 is SGHRS and CDR2 is YFSETQ in the germline V gene. The CDR3 coding sequence is TGCGCCAGCGCCCCTCGCCCAGACAGTCTTTCCTACAATGAGCAGTTCTTC. Its protein is CASAPRPDSLSYNEQFF.

The chain joins TRBV7-2 to TRBJ2-5; 12 nucleotides align to TRBD2. Germline CDR1 SGHTA, CDR2 FQGNSA. This CDR3 has 15 residues. V trimming: 10 bases; J trimming: 5 bases; junction bases outside the gene matches: 11. The CDR3 bases are TGTGCCAAGCGCGCCGGACTAGCGGGGTGGGAGACCCAGTACTTC. Translated: CAKRAGLAGWETQYF.

V gene TRBV25-1 combines with J gene TRBJ2-5; 7 bases line up with TRBD2. Per the germline V gene, CDR1 is MGHDK and CDR2 is SYGVNS. The V segment lost 4 bases and the J segment 2 bases; nucleotides outside the gene matches: 13. The length of the CDR3 is 17 residues. The CDR3 DNA is TGTGCCAGCAGTGGATCTAAGTGGACTAGTAGGCAAGAGACCCAGTACTTC. Protein: CASSGSKWTSRQETQYF.

CDR3 DNA sequence: TGCAGCGCTGGGCGGGGGACCTCTGGAAACACCATATATTTT. Protein: CSAGRGTSGNTIYF. The chain uses TRBV29-1 and TRBJ1-3; the D gene is possibly TRBD1 (5 bases). The V end lost 7 bases, the J end lost 0 bases, and 13 bases lay between the germline ends. Per the germline V gene, CDR1 is SQVTM and CDR2 is ANQGSEA. The CDR3 totals 14 residues.